The 25 T cell receptor beta chains below were found in one sample sequenced in a study of T cells in Graves' hyperthyroidism and ophthalmopathy. The CDR3 regions of TCR beta were amplified from RNA transcripts. Using the HTBI primer set, a first-round RT-PCR was run on the TCR CDR3. TCRdb redid the calling of the multiplex PCR reads with MiXCR, one entry per CDR3 protein. The data show around 560,000 distinct CDR3 sequences, with about a sixth seen just once and about 20% held by the top ten. Sequenced input: blood. The source is a woman aged 18 to 35 with Graves' hyperthyroidism.

This clonotype was seen ten or more times. This chain joins TRBV18 and TRBJ2-1; 7 bases map to TRBD2. The CDR3 loop spans 14 amino acids. The germline V gene has CDR1 KGHSH and CDR2 LQKENI. The V and J ends lost 4 bases and 5 bases, in that order; junction bases with no gene match: 5. CDR3 residues: CASSLLSGDNEQFF. CDR3 nucleotide sequence: TGTGCCAGCTCACTTTTAAGCGGGGACAATGAGCAGTTCTTC.

On this clonotype itself: Since a much larger clone is just one base distant, this may be a read error. The V gene is TRBV20-1, the J gene TRBJ2-7; D might be TRBD1 (6 bases). Germline V CDR1 and CDR2: DFQATT, SNEGSKA (reference sequence). The length of the CDR3 is 13 residues. The V and J ends lost 4 bases and 6 bases respectively, with 16 bases between them. CDR3 bases: TGCAGTGCTACACAGGGACCAGGTTTCGAGCAGTACTTC. Protein: CSATQGPGFEQYF.

This clonotype was seen at least ten times. The V call is TRBV5-1, the J call TRBJ2-3; maybe TRBD1 (5 bases). Germline V gene data show CDR1 as SGHRS and CDR2 as YFSETQ. Trimming shortened V by 8 bases and J by 6 bases, and 16 bases separated the two germline ends. This CDR3 spans 13 amino acids. CDR3 loop: CASRPIAGDTQYF. The CDR3 DNA reads as TGCGCCAGTAGACCAATTGCAGGGGATACGCAGTATTTT.

The sample holds a few counts of this clonotype. The chain employs TRBV29-1 and TRBJ2-1, with 8 bases identical to TRBD2. V lost 3 bases to trimming and J lost 6 bases; unmatched junction nucleotides: 7. The germline V gene has CDR1 SQVTM and CDR2 ANQGSEA. This CDR3 region has 14 residues. The CDR3: CSVDGSGISNEQFF. DNA for the CDR3: TGCAGCGTTGATGGTAGCGGGATTAGCAATGAGCAGTTCTTC.

The chain combines TRBV27 with TRBJ1-5; D remains unclear. V dropped 6 bases and J dropped 4 bases, with 7 bases sitting between them. Germline CDR1 reads MNHEY; CDR2 reads SMNVEV (reference sequence). The CDR3 has 12 residues. CDR3 loop: CASRSNNQPQHF. The DNA for the CDR3 is TGTGCCAGCAGGTCAAATAATCAGCCCCAGCATTTT.

The chain has TRBV9 and TRBJ2-5, with D perhaps assigned TRBD1 or TRBD2 (5 bases each). The CDR3 loop spans 15 amino acids. Germline V gene sequence: CDR1 SGDLS, CDR2 YYNGEE. Trimming shortened V by 3 bases and J by 1 base, and 13 bases separated the two germline ends. The CDR3 DNA follows: TGTGCCAGCAGCGCCTCCGGGACGGTCCAAGAGACCCAGTACTTC. Translated: CASSASGTVQETQYF.

The table lists this clonotype with many counts. The CDR3 region is CASSQGEGLSGYTF. The CDR3 DNA is TGTGCCAGCAGCCAAGGAGAAGGATTGAGTGGCTACACCTTC. The genes are TRBV3-1 and TRBJ1-2; D is ambiguous. Germline CDR1 LGHDT, CDR2 YNNKEL (reference sequence). V lost 1 base, J lost 7 bases, and 13 bases lay in between. The CDR3 runs 14 residues.

This clonotype was observed a few times. The chain employs TRBV12-5 and TRBJ2-7; D unresolved. Between the trimmed V and J ends, which lost 6 bases and 7 bases, there was a span of 13 bases. Germline assignment: CDR1 LGHNT and CDR2 FRNRAP. This CDR3 comprises 12 residues. For the CDR3, the DNA is TGTGCTAGTGGAGAGGCGTTGCGGGAGCAGTACTTC. It yields the protein CASGEALREQYF.

This clonotype has a count of ten or more. This rearrangement joins TRBV20-1 to TRBJ2-7; 10 positions agree with TRBD1. The CDR3 has 15 residues. J lost 4 bases, V lost 1 base, and 7 bases had no gene match. CDR1 DFQATT and CDR2 SNEGSKA come from the germline V gene (reference sequence). The CDR3: CSARAMTGGWYEQYF. CDR3 coding DNA: TGCAGTGCTAGAGCAATGACAGGGGGCTGGTACGAGCAGTACTTC.

This clonotype appeared many times. The chain is built from TRBV20-1 and TRBJ2-3; tentative D call: TRBD2 (5 bases). Trimming pared 0 bases from V and 1 base from J, leaving 11 bases between. Germline V gene sequence: CDR1 DFQATT, CDR2 SNEGSKA (reference sequence). This CDR3 is built from 15 residues. The CDR3 DNA sequence: TGCAGTGCTAGAGATCGTGGACTCGGCACAGATACGCAGTATTTT. Translation: CSARDRGLGTDTQYF.

J is TRBJ1-3 and V is TRBV7-3, with 8 bases identical to TRBD1. The germline gives CDR1 SGHTA, CDR2 FQGTGA. The CDR3 length is 15 residues. Trimming cost V 2 bases and J 4 bases; bases outside gene matches: 4. In DNA, the CDR3 is TGTGCCAGCAGCTTAGACGACAGGGGCGGAAACACCATATATTTT. Residues: CASSLDDRGGNTIYF. The variable domain in full, with the rest retrieved from reference TRBV7-3 and TRBJ1-3, is GAGVSQTPSNKVTEKGKYVELRCDPISGHTALYWYRQSLGQGPEFLIYFQGTGAADDSGLPNDRFFAVRPEGSVSTLKIQRTERGDSAVYLCASSLDDRGGNTIYFGEGSWLTVV.

The CDR3 here is CATSQAGSLREQFF. CDR3 nucleotides: TGTGCCACCTCCCAGGCAGGCTCCCTTCGTGAGCAGTTCTTC. The chain combines TRBV19 with TRBJ2-1; D is unclear. CDR1 is LNHDA and CDR2 is SQIVND in the germline V gene (reference sequence). V lost 10 bases to trimming and J lost 9 bases, with 22 bases between them. The CDR3 spans 14 residues.

This clonotype was counted only a few times. This chain connects TRBV12-3 or TRBV12-4 to TRBJ2-5, with 7 bases identical to TRBD1. The CDR3 loop spans 14 amino acids. With 3 bases clipped from V and 5 bases from J, the junction kept 6 bases outside the gene matches. The DNA for the CDR3 is TGTGCCAGCAGTTTCGACAGGGTAGAGGAGACCCAGTACTTC. It specifies CASSFDRVEETQYF.

This sequence joins TRBV20-1 and TRBJ2-3; 10 nucleotides line up with TRBD2. Germline V gives CDR1 DFQATT, CDR2 SNEGSKA (reference sequence). The CDR3 runs to 16 residues. J gave up 0 bases and V 3 bases, and 6 bases lay outside the gene matches. The CDR3 nucleotides read TGCAGTGCTAGCCTAGCGGGAGCACCTAGCACAGATACGCAGTATTTT. Translated, it gives CSASLAGAPSTDTQYF.

The rearrangement links TRBV15 to TRBJ2-5; no clear D gene. Deletions cut 0 bases from V and 2 bases from J, with 10 bases between. CDR3 size: 15 residues. The V gene's germline CDR1 is LNHNV and CDR2 YYDKDF (reference sequence). The CDR3 reads CATSRELEVQETQYF. In DNA form, the CDR3 reads TGTGCCACCAGCAGAGAACTTGAGGTACAAGAGACCCAGTACTTC.

The chain couples TRBV6-5 to TRBJ1-1, with D tentatively TRBD1 (5 bases). This CDR3 has 16 amino acids. V lost 4 bases and J lost 6, with 21 bases in between. CDR1 MNHEY and CDR2 SVGAGI come from the germline V gene. The CDR3 DNA follows: TGTGCCAGCAGTTTGAGAACGGAGGGGAGTAATTCTGAAGCTTTCTTT. This sequence encodes CASSLRTEGSNSEAFF.

This clonotype was seen a few times. The V gene is TRBV12-3 or TRBV12-4, the J gene TRBJ2-1; 9 bases match TRBD2. This CDR3 is built from 15 residues. Trimming cost V 4 bases and J 4 bases; bases outside gene matches: 5. CDR3 bases: TGTGCCAGCAGTTCTAGCGGGACATCGTACAATGAGCAGTTCTTC. As protein: CASSSSGTSYNEQFF.

This clonotype showed up many times. This chain uses TRBV27 with TRBJ2-1; 11 bases match TRBD2. Germline lookup yields CDR1 MNHEY and CDR2 SMNVEV (reference sequence). The CDR3 has 17 amino acids. V lost 4 bases, J lost 6 bases, and 11 bases stayed unmatched. Here the CDR3 DNA reads TGTGCCAGCAGTTCTACTGCCGGGACTAGCGGTTTCAATGAGCAGTTCTTC. This translates into CASSSTAGTSGFNEQFF.

There are a few counts of this clonotype. The germline gene is not matched at one end of the junction; a read error may be the cause. This chain uses TRBV4-1 with TRBJ1-3; no reliable D call. This CDR3 spans 14 amino acids. In germline, CDR1 is MGHRA, CDR2 YSYEKL. The CDR3, as DNA: TGCGCCGGCAGCCCGGGGTGGGCAGGAAACACCATATATTTT. Amino acids: CAGSPGWAGNTIYF.

This clonotype was picked up many times. This rearrangement joins TRBV7-8 to TRBJ1-2; 7 bases match TRBD1. This CDR3 is 15 amino acids long. CDR1 is SGHVS and CDR2 is FQNEAQ in the germline V gene. The trim removed 3 bases at V and 4 bases at J, leaving 8 bases unmatched. CDR3 residues: CASSLSGTASYGYTF. In nucleotides, the CDR3 is TGTGCCAGCAGCTTGTCCGGGACAGCTTCCTATGGCTACACCTTC.

This clonotype appeared a few times. The chain couples TRBV6-1 to TRBJ2-5; 7 bases agree with TRBD2. This CDR3 comprises 15 residues. CDR1 and CDR2 from the germline V gene are MNHNS and SASEGT. V gave up 6 bases and J gave up 5 bases; unmatched junction bases: 12. CDR3 protein: CASSPRFGEGETQYF. Written as DNA, the CDR3 is TGTGCCAGCAGCCCCCGGTTTGGGGAGGGGGAGACCCAGTACTTC.

This clonotype has ten or more counts. The V and J genes are TRBV7-2 and TRBJ2-7, with TRBD2 as a possible D gene (5 bases). Germline lookup yields CDR1 SGHTA and CDR2 FQGNSA. V was cut by 2 bases and J by 4 bases, with 21 bases left in between. CDR3 length: 17 residues. The CDR3: CASSLRVSGQADYEQYF. The CDR3 DNA is TGTGCCAGCAGCTTAAGGGTAAGCGGTCAAGCTGATTACGAGCAGTACTTC.

The V gene is TRBV4-1, the J gene TRBJ2-5; either TRBD1 or TRBD2 may fit D (5 bases each). The CDR3 is made up of 15 amino acids. Germline values: CDR1 MGHRA, CDR2 YSYEKL. The V end was cut by 0 bases, the J end by 2 bases, with 10 bases between. CDR3: CASSQDRGRQETQYF. Here the CDR3 DNA reads TGCGCCAGCAGCCAAGATCGGGGCAGGCAAGAGACCCAGTACTTC.

There are many counts of this clonotype. The genes are TRBV24-1 and TRBJ1-2; unclear D gene. This CDR3 is 14 amino acids long. V was clipped by 3 bases and J by 1 base, with 8 bases between them. Germline loops: CDR1 KGHDR, CDR2 SFDVKD. CDR3 in DNA: TGTGCCACCAGTGATCGTGGCAGTAACTATGGCTACACCTTC. It encodes CATSDRGSNYGYTF.

This clonotype was observed at least ten times. The J gene is TRBJ2-1, the V gene TRBV7-2, with D maybe TRBD1 (5 bases). Germline assignment: CDR1 SGHTA and CDR2 FQGNSA. Trimming took 6 bases from V and 12 from J, leaving 12 bases between them. This CDR3 has 11 residues. DNA of the CDR3: TGTGCCAGCAGAAAGGACAACTCGCAGTTCTTC. It is translated as CASRKDNSQFF.